This TCR beta chain was retrieved from a study of CD8+ T cells in alopecia areata. Lesional scalp punch biopsies and peripheral blood came from alopecia areata patients. Isolated RNA was reverse transcribed into cDNA used as the sequencing template. Data came from immunoSEQ multiplex PCR; TCRdb stores just in-frame clones and leaves some out. Altogether about 110,000 clones are present, 55% to 60% being singletons, with the ten largest covering more than 20%. On this clone: Its antigen is still unknown.

The study's findings and limits: Researchers report lesional scalp, most notably alopecia totalis/universalis, outstripped normal scalp in clonality.

Sequenced input: NKG2D-low CD8+ T cells sorted from blood. This sequence was found in a human donor with alopecia areata.

The CDR3 DNA follows: TGTGCCAGCTCAAGACGCGAGGAGACCCAGTACTTC. It yields the protein CASSRREETQYF. The chain couples TRBV6-6 to TRBJ2-5, with D uncertain. Per germline, CDR1 MNHNY and CDR2 SVGAGI (reference sequence). Trimming left V 8 bases short and J 5 bases short, with 12 bases between. The CDR3 has 12 amino acids.